The 9 T cell receptor beta chains reported below all come from one sample, sequenced in a study of blood T cell repertoires in COVID-19. Clones were sequenced by immunoSEQ multiplex PCR, and TCRdb holds only the in-frame ones, with some missing. The repertoire consists of more than 95,000 clones, with about nine tenths occurring once and the leading ten covering about 7.4%. Sequencing was performed on peripheral blood. These receptors all come from a man between 65 and 85 years old who had recovered from COVID-19.

The chain links TRBV6-1 to TRBJ2-7, with a possible D match to TRBD1 (5 bases). This CDR3 has 15 amino acids. V shed 2 bases and J shed 1 base, with 12 bases lying between them. Germline V CDR1 and CDR2: MNHNS, SASEGT. The CDR3 region is CASSERQGASYEQYF. As DNA, the CDR3 is TGTGCCAGCAGTGAAAGGCAGGGTGCGTCCTACGAGCAGTACTTC.

This sequence joins TRBV29-1 and TRBJ1-2, with 11 bases matching TRBD1. V was clipped by 7 bases and J by 0 bases; unmatched bases: 7. Per germline, CDR1 SQVTM and CDR2 ANQGSEA. This CDR3 spans 15 amino acids. The CDR3 bases are TGCAGCGCCGGGGACAGGGGGGCGCCTAACTATGGCTACACCTTC. Protein product: CSAGDRGAPNYGYTF.

In regard to this clone: Other DNA sequences in the sample encode the same CDR3. The rearrangement uses TRBV5-1 and TRBJ1-2; 7 nucleotides agree with TRBD1. The germline gives CDR1 SGHRS, CDR2 YFSETQ. The junction had 4 bases not matched to a gene; V was cut back by 0 bases and J by 8 bases. This CDR3 region has 13 residues. This CDR3 is CASSLGQGDGYTF. The CDR3 nucleotides are TGCGCCAGCAGCTTGGGACAGGGAGACGGCTACACCTTC.

V is TRBV5-1 and J is TRBJ2-5; TRBD2 is a possible D gene (5 bases). V lost 4 bases and J 2 bases, leaving 15 bases between the germline ends. The CDR3 runs to 15 residues. Per germline, CDR1 SGHRS and CDR2 YFSETQ. CDR3 nucleotide sequence: TGCGCCAGCAGCCTCCGCTCGCCGGGGCAAGAGACCCAGTACTTC. Its translation: CASSLRSPGQETQYF.

This chain connects TRBV19 to TRBJ2-7; TRBD2 is a possible D gene (5 bases). Trimming removed 5 bases at V and 3 bases at J, with 17 bases between. The CDR3 is made up of 15 amino acids. The germline V gene encodes CDR1 LNHDA and CDR2 SQIVND (reference sequence). In DNA form, the CDR3 reads TGTGCCAGTAGTTTAAGGCTCCGGGATTTCTACGAGCAGTACTTC. Its protein product is CASSLRLRDFYEQYF.

J is TRBJ1-1 and V is TRBV6-5, with no clear D. The CDR3 extends over 13 amino acids. Per germline, CDR1 MNHEY and CDR2 SVGAGI. The V gene lost 2 bases and the J gene lost 1 base, with 5 bases spanning the gap. CDR3 in amino acids: CASSYTRNTEAFF. The DNA of the CDR3 is TGTGCCAGCAGTTACACCAGGAACACTGAAGCTTTCTTT.

In DNA form, the CDR3 reads TGCGCCAGCAGCTTGGAGGGGACTAGCGGCGGTGAGCAGTTCTTC. Its protein product is CASSLEGTSGGEQFF. The rearrangement links TRBV5-1 to TRBJ2-1; 11 bases map to TRBD2. The CDR3 sequence is 15 residues long. The V and J ends lost 0 bases and 9 bases, in that order; junction bases with no gene match: 5. Germline assignment: CDR1 SGHRS and CDR2 YFSETQ.

This clone was counted between two and nine times. V usage is TRBV7-3 and J usage is TRBJ1-1; no reliable D call. Trimming removed 1 base from V and 0 bases from J, with 9 bases in between. CDR1 and CDR2 from the germline V gene are SGHTA and FQGTGA. The CDR3 has 15 amino acids. The CDR3 DNA reads TGTGCCAGCAGCTTAATCGGCGGGATGAACACTGAAGCTTTCTTT. This encodes CASSLIGGMNTEAFF.

The rearrangement joins TRBV11-3 to TRBJ2-5; 10 bases fit TRBD2. J lost 3 bases, V lost 1 base, and 2 bases had no gene match. The CDR3 sequence is 15 residues long. Looked up from germline, CDR1 is SGHNT and CDR2 is YENEEA. DNA for the CDR3: TGTGCCAGCAGCTTAGGCCTAGCGGGAGAAGAGACCCAGTACTTC. The encoded protein is CASSLGLAGEETQYF.